These 2 T cell receptor beta chains were all obtained from the same sample, sequenced in a study of cytomegalovirus exposure and HLA in healthy donors. The assay was immunoSEQ multiplex PCR, and TCRdb's table has in-frame clones only and misses some. The sample consists of 150,000 to 200,000 clones, 75% to 90% of them appearing once. Sequencing was performed on PBMCs. The receptor set was obtained from a man younger than 30 in good health and CMV-seropositive.

This chain links TRBV7-9 with TRBJ2-6; D uncertain. The CDR3 contains 17 residues. The V gene's germline CDR1 is SEHNR and CDR2 FQNEAQ (reference sequence). Trimming left V 1 base short and J 0 bases short, with 10 bases between. The CDR3 is CASSLGRGTSGANVLTF. The CDR3 nucleotides are TGTGCCAGCAGCTTAGGACGCGGCACCTCTGGGGCCAACGTCCTGACTTTC.

V gene TRBV7-8 combines with J gene TRBJ2-7, with TRBD1 identical over 10 bases. The germline V gene encodes CDR1 SGHVS and CDR2 FQNEAQ. This CDR3 region has 17 residues. The V and J ends lost 5 bases and 5 bases, in that order; junction bases with no gene match: 15. Here the CDR3 DNA reads TGTGCCAGCAGCGAACTACCGGGACAGGGGACCTGGGACGAGCAGTACTTC. Protein sequence: CASSELPGQGTWDEQYF.